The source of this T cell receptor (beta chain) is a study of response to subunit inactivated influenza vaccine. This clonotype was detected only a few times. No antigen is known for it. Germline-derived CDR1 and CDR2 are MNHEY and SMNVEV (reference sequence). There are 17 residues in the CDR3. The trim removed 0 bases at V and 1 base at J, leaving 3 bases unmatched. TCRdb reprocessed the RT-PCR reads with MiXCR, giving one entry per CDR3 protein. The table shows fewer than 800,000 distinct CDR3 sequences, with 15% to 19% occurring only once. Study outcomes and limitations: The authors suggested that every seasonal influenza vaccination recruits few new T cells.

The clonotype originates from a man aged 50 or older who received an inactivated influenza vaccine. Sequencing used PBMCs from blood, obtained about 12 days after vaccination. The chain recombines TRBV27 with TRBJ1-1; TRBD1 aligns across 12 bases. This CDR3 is CASSLSGTGGENTEAFF. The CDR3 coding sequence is TGTGCCAGCAGTTTATCCGGGACAGGGGGCGAGAACACTGAAGCTTTCTTT.